The 9 T cell receptor beta chains below all came from one sample that was sequenced in a study of blood T cell repertoires in COVID-19. Generated by immunoSEQ multiplex PCR, the TCRdb table keeps only in-frame clones and is missing some. Of 150,000 or so clones listed, around 80% are singletons. The source material was peripheral blood. The receptors shown here come from a human donor with acute or convalescent COVID-19. The donor label of this sample is uncertain.

This clone was recorded once. This chain uses TRBV5-6 with TRBJ1-2; D may be TRBD1 (6 bases). The CDR3 length is 13 residues. CDR1 SGHDT and CDR2 YYEEEE come from the germline V gene. The V and J ends lost 0 bases and 3 bases respectively, with 6 bases between them. CDR3 sequence reads: CASSLDRDYGYTF. As DNA, the CDR3 is TGTGCCAGCAGCTTGGACAGGGACTATGGCTACACCTTC.

DNA of the CDR3: TGCGCCAGCAGCTTGACAGGGGGCGACACTGAAGCTTTCTTT. Translating it yields CASSLTGGDTEAFF. The genes are TRBV5-1 and TRBJ1-1; TRBD1 agrees at 9 bases. There are 14 residues in the CDR3. J gave up 3 bases and V 1 base, and 1 base lay outside the gene matches. Germline assignment: CDR1 SGHRS and CDR2 YFSETQ.

The V gene is TRBV6-4, the J gene TRBJ1-2, with 8 positions matching TRBD1. Per germline, CDR1 MRHNA and CDR2 SNTAGT. The length of the CDR3 is 14 residues. Unmatched junction bases numbered 8, after V lost 4 bases and J lost 7 bases. The CDR3 loop is CASSVTTGGSGYTF. The CDR3 region has the DNA TGTGCCAGCAGTGTTACTACAGGGGGAAGTGGCTACACCTTC.

The chain joins TRBV30 to TRBJ1-1; 10 positions agree with TRBD1. There are 15 residues in the CDR3. The V gene end was trimmed by 1 base and the J gene end by 5 bases; junction bases not matched to a gene: 7. The germline CDR1 and CDR2 sequences are GTSNPN and SVGIG (reference sequence). The CDR3 here is CAWSARTGGVTEAFF. The CDR3 region has the DNA TGTGCCTGGAGTGCGCGGACAGGGGGTGTTACTGAAGCTTTCTTT.

The chain employs TRBV6-1 and TRBJ2-7; tentatively, D is TRBD2 (6 bases). Germline V gives CDR1 MNHNS, CDR2 SASEGT. The CDR3 has 14 amino acids. Trimming took off 0 bases at V and 6 bases at J, with 12 bases between the two ends. CDR3 bases: TGTGCCAGCAGTGAAGCCCCCTGGGGAGGCGAGCAGTACTTC. Protein product: CASSEAPWGGEQYF.

The genes are TRBV19 and TRBJ2-5, with a weak D call TRBD1 (6 bases). Germline V gives CDR1 LNHDA, CDR2 SQIVND (reference sequence). V lost 9 bases to trimming and J lost 7 bases, with 21 bases between them. This CDR3 spans 14 amino acids. In DNA form, the CDR3 reads TGTGCCAGCCAACCTAAGGGGGAGCAGGGGACCCAGTACTTC. It codes for CASQPKGEQGTQYF.

V and J are TRBV7-3 and TRBJ1-1; D not certain. With 5 bases removed from V and 1 base from J, the gap between germline ends came to 8 bases. The germline V gene encodes CDR1 SGHTA and CDR2 FQGTGA. The CDR3 extends over 13 amino acids. CDR3 sequence reads: CASSNQENTEAFF. The CDR3 bases are TGTGCCAGCAGCAACCAGGAGAACACTGAAGCTTTCTTT.

This clone was counted a single time. This CDR3 reads CASSRNRAGGSGANVLTF. DNA of the CDR3: TGTGCCAGCAGCCGAAACAGGGCGGGAGGCTCTGGGGCCAACGTCCTGACTTTC. The V call is TRBV3-1 (or the pseudogene TRBV3-2), the J call TRBJ2-6, with 8 bases lining up with TRBD2. The CDR3 loop spans 18 amino acids. Germline V gene lookup returns CDR1 LGHDT and CDR2 YNNKEL (reference sequence). V lost 4 bases to trimming and J lost 0 bases; unmatched junction nucleotides: 8.

V usage is TRBV15 and J usage is TRBJ1-5, with D tentatively TRBD1 (5 bases). The V end was cut by 1 base, the J end by 7 bases, with 20 bases between. The germline V gene encodes CDR1 LNHNV and CDR2 YYDKDF (reference sequence). CDR3 length equals 17 residues. The CDR3 spells CATSRAQTGAGGQPQHF. The CDR3 DNA reads as TGTGCCACCAGCAGAGCCCAGACCGGCGCGGGGGGACAGCCCCAGCATTTT.